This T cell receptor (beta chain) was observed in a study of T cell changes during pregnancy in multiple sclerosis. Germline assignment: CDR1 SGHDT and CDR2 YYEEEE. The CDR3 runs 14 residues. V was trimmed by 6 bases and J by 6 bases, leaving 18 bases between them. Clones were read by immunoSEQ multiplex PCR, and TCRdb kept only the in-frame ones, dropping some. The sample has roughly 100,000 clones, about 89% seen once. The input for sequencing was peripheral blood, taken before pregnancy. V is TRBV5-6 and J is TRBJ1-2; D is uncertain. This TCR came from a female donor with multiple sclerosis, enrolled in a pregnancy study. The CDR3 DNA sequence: TGTGCCAGCACCCGGACCCTAGCGCCTGATGGCTACACCTTC. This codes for CASTRTLAPDGYTF.